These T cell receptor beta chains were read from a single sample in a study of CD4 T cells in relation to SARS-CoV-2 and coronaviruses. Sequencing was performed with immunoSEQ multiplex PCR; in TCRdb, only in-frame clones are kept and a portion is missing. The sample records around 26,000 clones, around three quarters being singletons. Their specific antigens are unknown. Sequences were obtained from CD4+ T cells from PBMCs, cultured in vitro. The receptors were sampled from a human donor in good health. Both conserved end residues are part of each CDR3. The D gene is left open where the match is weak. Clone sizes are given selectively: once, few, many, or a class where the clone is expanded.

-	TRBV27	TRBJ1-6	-	CASRSTGRGGSPLHF	TGTGCCAGCAGATCCACGGGAAGGGGGGGATCACCCCTCCACTTT
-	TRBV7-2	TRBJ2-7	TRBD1	CASSVEGTGWGYEQYF	TGTGCCAGCAGCGTGGAAGGGACAGGGTGGGGCTACGAGCAGTACTTC
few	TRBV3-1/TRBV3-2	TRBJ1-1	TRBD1	CASSQTGFETEAFF	TGTGCCAGCTCCCAGACAGGGTTTGAAACTGAAGCTTTCTTT
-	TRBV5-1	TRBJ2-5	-	CASTAGTAQETQYF	TGCGCCAGCACTGCTGGGACGGCCCAAGAGACCCAGTACTTC
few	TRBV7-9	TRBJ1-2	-	CASSPDVGGYTF	TGTGCCAGCAGCCCGGACGTAGGCGGCTACACCTTC
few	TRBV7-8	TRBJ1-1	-	CASSLGARAEGTEAFF	TGTGCCAGCAGCTTAGGGGCAAGGGCCGAGGGGACTGAAGCTTTCTTT
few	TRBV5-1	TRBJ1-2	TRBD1	CASSLGQGDYGYTF	TGCGCCAGCAGCTTGGGACAGGGAGACTATGGCTACACCTTC
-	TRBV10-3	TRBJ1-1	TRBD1	CAIRRQGDTEAFF	TGTGCCATCAGGAGACAGGGGGACACTGAAGCTTTCTTT
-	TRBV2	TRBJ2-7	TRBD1	CASSEIRGQALEQYF	TGTGCCAGCAGTGAGATAAGAGGACAGGCCCTCGAGCAGTACTTC
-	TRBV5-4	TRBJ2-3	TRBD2	CASRPSGSTDTQYF	TGTGCCAGCAGACCTAGCGGAAGCACAGATACGCAGTATTTT
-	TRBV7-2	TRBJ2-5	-	CASSSRVQETQYF	TGTGCCAGCAGCTCCCGAGTCCAAGAGACCCAGTACTTC
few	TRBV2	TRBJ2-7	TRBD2	CASSEWASGRVVHEQYF	TGTGCCAGCAGTGAATGGGCTAGCGGGAGGGTAGTCCACGAGCAGTACTTC
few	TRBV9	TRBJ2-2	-	CASSGGPGELFF	TGTGCCAGCAGCGGAGGGCCCGGGGAGCTGTTTTTT
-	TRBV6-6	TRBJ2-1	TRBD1	CASSEDRVNEQFF	TGTGCCAGCAGTGAGGACAGGGTGAATGAGCAGTTCTTC
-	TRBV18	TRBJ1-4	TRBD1	CASSPTGPNEKLFF	TGTGCCAGCTCACCGACAGGGCCCAATGAAAAACTGTTTTTT
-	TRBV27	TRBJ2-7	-	CASSSVRVRSYEQYF	TGTGCCAGCAGTTCCGTTCGGGTACGCTCCTACGAGCAGTACTTC
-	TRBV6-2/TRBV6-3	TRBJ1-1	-	CASSYTSGETEAFF	TGTGCCAGCAGTTACACGTCAGGTGAGACTGAAGCTTTCTTT
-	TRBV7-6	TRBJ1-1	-	CASSLGSGGNTEAFF	TGTGCCAGCAGCTTAGGAAGCGGAGGGAACACTGAAGCTTTCTTT
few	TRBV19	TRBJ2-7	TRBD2	CASGGGEQYF	TGTGCCAGCGGCGGGGGCGAGCAGTACTTC
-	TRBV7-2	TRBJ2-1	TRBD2	CASSLSRTSDYNEQFF	TGTGCCAGCAGCTTATCTAGGACTAGCGATTACAATGAGCAGTTCTTC
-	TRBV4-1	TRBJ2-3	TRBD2	CASSHLGLAGQTDTQYF	TGCGCCAGCAGCCACTTGGGACTAGCGGGGCAGACAGATACGCAGTATTTT
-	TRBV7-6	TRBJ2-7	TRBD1	CASSLAPGQGYEQYF	TGTGCCAGCAGCTTAGCCCCGGGACAGGGTTACGAGCAGTACTTC
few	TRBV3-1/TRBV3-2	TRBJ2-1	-	CASSQDIGSYNEQFF	TGTGCCAGCAGCCAAGATATCGGGTCCTACAATGAGCAGTTCTTC
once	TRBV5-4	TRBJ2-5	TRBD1	CASRWTGQETQYF	TGTGCCAGCAGGTGGACAGGCCAAGAGACCCAGTACTTC
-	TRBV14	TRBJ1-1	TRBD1	CASSHTGAEAFF	TGTGCCAGCAGCCACACAGGGGCTGAAGCTTTCTTT
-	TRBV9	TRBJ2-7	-	CASSREEGVEQYF	TGTGCCAGCAGCCGAGAAGAAGGGGTCGAGCAGTACTTC
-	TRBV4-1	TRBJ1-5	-	CASSDAGRNQPQHF	TGCGCCAGCAGCGACGCGGGACGAAATCAGCCCCAGCATTTT
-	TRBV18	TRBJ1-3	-	CASSPNPVSSGNTIYF	TGTGCCAGCTCCCCCAACCCCGTGAGCTCTGGAAACACCATATATTTT
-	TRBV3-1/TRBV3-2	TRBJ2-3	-	CASSQALSTDTQYF	TGTGCCAGCAGCCAGGCTCTGAGCACAGATACGCAGTATTTT
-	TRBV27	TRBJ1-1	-	CASSLYVGTEAFF	TGTGCCAGCAGTCTATACGTTGGCACTGAAGCTTTCTTT
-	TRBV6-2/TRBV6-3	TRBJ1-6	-	CASSYRPSRNSPLHF	TGTGCCAGCAGTTACAGGCCTTCAAGAAACTCACCCCTCCACTTT
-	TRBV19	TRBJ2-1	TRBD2	CASAGLAVYNEQFF	TGTGCCAGCGCGGGACTAGCGGTCTACAATGAGCAGTTCTTC
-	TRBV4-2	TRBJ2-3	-	CASSQEQRDTQYF	TGTGCCAGCAGCCAAGAACAACGAGATACGCAGTATTTT
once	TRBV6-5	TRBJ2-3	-	CASSSGTLPDTQYF	TGTGCCAGCAGTTCCGGGACTCTCCCAGATACGCAGTATTTT
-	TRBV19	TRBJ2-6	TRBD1	CASSMTGVGANVLTF	TGTGCCAGTAGTATGACAGGGGTCGGGGCCAACGTCCTGACTTTC
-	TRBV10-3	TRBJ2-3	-	CAISAGGRRTDTQYF	TGTGCCATCAGTGCCGGGGGGCGCAGGACAGATACGCAGTATTTT
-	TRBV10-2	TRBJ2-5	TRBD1	CASGQGRGETQYF	TGCGCCAGCGGACAGGGGCGAGGGGAGACCCAGTACTTC
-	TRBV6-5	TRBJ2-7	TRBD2	CAVGLAAYEQYF	TGTGCCGTTGGACTAGCGGCCTACGAGCAGTACTTC
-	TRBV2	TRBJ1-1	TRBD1	CASSPRQGLVGTEAFF	TGTGCCAGCAGCCCAAGACAGGGGTTAGTCGGTACTGAAGCTTTCTTT
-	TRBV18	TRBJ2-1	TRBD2	CASSFLAGRNEQFF	TGTGCCAGCTCGTTTCTAGCGGGAAGGAATGAGCAGTTCTTC
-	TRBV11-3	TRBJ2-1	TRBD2	CASSFARGGGSYNEQFF	TGTGCCAGCAGCTTCGCCCGGGGGGGGGGCTCCTACAATGAGCAGTTCTTC
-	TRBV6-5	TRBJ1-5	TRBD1	CASRGRQGSNQPQHF	TGTGCCAGCAGGGGTCGACAGGGTTCCAATCAGCCCCAGCATTTT
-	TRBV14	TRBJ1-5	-	CASSRGNNQPQHF	TGTGCCAGCAGCCGGGGGAACAATCAGCCCCAGCATTTT